This T cell receptor (beta chain) appears in the sequencing data of a study of blood T cell repertoires in COVID-19. Some clones are missing from TCRdb's copy, which holds only in-frame ones; the method was immunoSEQ multiplex PCR. This table has about 150,000 clones, approximately 80% appearing once. Germline trimming cut 5 bases from V and 13 bases from J; bases unmatched to any gene: 14. Germline V gene sequence: CDR1 SGHTA, CDR2 FQGNSA. The CDR3 covers 15 residues. The sequenced sample consisted of peripheral blood. The chain employs TRBV7-2 and TRBJ1-6, with 7 bases identical to TRBD1. The sequence derives from a man aged 60-69 years with acute or convalescent COVID-19. CDR3 sequence reads: CASSPRDSWYNPLHF. The CDR3 nucleotides read TGTGCCAGCAGCCCGCGGGACAGCTGGTATAATCCCCTCCACTTT.